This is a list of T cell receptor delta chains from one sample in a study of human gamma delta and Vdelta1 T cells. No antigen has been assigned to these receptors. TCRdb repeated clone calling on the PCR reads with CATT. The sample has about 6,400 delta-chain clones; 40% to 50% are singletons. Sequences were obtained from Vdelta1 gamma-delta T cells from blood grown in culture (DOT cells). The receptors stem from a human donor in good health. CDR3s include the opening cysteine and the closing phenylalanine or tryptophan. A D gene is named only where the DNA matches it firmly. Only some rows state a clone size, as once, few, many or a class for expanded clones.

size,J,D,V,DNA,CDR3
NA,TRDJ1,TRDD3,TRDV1,TGTGCTCTTGGGGAATCTTGTCGTACTGGGGGATGCCGGTACACCGATAAACTCATCTTT,CALGESCRTGGCRYTDKLIF
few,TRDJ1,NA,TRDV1,TGTGCTCTTGGGGAATGGAGGGGGACGCCCAGCTATAAACTCATCTTT,CALGEWRGTPSYKLIF
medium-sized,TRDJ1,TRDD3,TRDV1,TGTGCTCTTGGGGAACGACCCCCTGGGGGATACGCCTACACCGATAAACTCATCTTT,CALGERPPGGYAYTDKLIF
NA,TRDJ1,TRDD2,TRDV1,TGTGCTCTTGGGGAACCCGGGGAACGTGCCTTCCTACGACCTACTGGGGATAAACTCATCTTT,CALGEPGERAFLRPTGDKLIF
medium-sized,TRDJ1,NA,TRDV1,TGTGCTCTTGGGGAACCTCGTAGCCGCATGGGGAACTCTGATAAACTCATCTTT,CALGEPRSRMGNSDKLIF
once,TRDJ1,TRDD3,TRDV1,TGTGCTCTTGGGGAACACATCAGGGCGAAGGCTAGTACTGGGGGTAACACCGATAAACTCACCTTT,CALGEHIRAKASTGGNTDKLTF
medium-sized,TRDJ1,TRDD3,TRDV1,TGTGCTCTTGGGGAATCTCCACTACGTATACTGGGGGGAGTACAACAAACCGATAAACTCATCTTT,CALGESPLRILGGVQQTDKLIF
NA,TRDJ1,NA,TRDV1,TGTGCTCTTGGGGAGTCCAGGTACGGAGGTGGGCCATGCGGTGATAAACTCATCTTT,CALGESRYGGGPCGDKLIF
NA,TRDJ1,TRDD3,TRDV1,TGTGCTCTTGGGGAATTTTCTTCGCTACTGGGGGTCCCGTACACCGATAAACTCATCTTT,CALGEFSSLLGVPYTDKLIF
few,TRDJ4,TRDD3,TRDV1,TGTGCCGGACTCCCAAGCCTAGTCACTGGGGGATACGCGTATCGACCCATGGGACCCCTGATCTTT,CAGLPSLVTGGYAYRPMGPLIF
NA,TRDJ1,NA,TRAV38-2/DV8,TGTGCTGGGGGAAGGACCGATAAACTCATCTTT,CAGGRTDKLIF
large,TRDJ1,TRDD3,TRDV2,TGTGCCTGTGACACGAACGTATCCCCTACTGGGGATTCCGATAAACTCATCTTT,CACDTNVSPTGDSDKLIF
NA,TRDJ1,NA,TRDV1,TGTGCTCTTGGGGCCCCGGATTGGTACGGCGATAAACTCATCTTT,CALGAPDWYGDKLIF
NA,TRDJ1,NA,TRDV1,TGTGCTCTTGGGGAACGAGAGACCCTTCCCGGCAGGGGGACCGATAAACTCATCTTT,CALGERETLPGRGTDKLIF
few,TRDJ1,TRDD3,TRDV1,TGTGCTCTTGGGGAACCGAGTCGGAAAGTACTGGGGCCCTCGGGACTCATCTTT,CALGEPSRKVLGPSGLIF
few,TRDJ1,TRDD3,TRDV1,TGTGCTCTTGGGGAAAGCCCCCTCCTATCCGTGGGGGACGACACCGATAAACTCATCTTT,CALGESPLLSVGDDTDKLIF
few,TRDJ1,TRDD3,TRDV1,TGTGCTCTTGGGGAACCTTCCTCGGCGCGCGGGGGGGGATACGCGCCCGATAAACTCATCTTT,CALGEPSSARGGGYAPDKLIF
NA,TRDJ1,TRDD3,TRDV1,TGTGCTCTTGGGGAACTCAGGACTGGGGGATTCATCATGGACACCGATAAACTCATCTTT,CALGELRTGGFIMDTDKLIF